A single T cell receptor beta chain is shown here with its context. The antigen is not known. The data were obtained in a study of T cell responses to AZD1222 COVID-19 vaccine. Overall study findings and caveats: In all cases, repertoires were sampled only after the peak T cell response. Among the donors, most were white British and more were female, and clonal diversity was possibly underestimated. Increases in Spike-specific TCR breadth and depth were seen after two AZD1222 doses.

Clones were read by immunoSEQ multiplex PCR, and TCRdb kept only the in-frame ones, dropping some. The repertoire holds about 200,000 clones, with over 85% as singletons. The receptor was derived from an adult who received the AZD1222 COVID-19 vaccine. This specimen consisted of peripheral blood, obtained 28 days after the second AZD1222 dose.

The CDR3 reads CASSLSGRGDGYTF. CDR3 sequence (DNA): TGTGCCAGCAGCTTAAGCGGCAGGGGAGACGGCTACACCTTC. The V gene is TRBV7-8, the J gene TRBJ1-2; a weak D match, TRBD1 (6 bases). In germline, CDR1 is SGHVS, CDR2 FQNEAQ. Trimming left V 2 bases short and J 8 bases short, with 15 bases between. CDR3 length: 14 amino acids.